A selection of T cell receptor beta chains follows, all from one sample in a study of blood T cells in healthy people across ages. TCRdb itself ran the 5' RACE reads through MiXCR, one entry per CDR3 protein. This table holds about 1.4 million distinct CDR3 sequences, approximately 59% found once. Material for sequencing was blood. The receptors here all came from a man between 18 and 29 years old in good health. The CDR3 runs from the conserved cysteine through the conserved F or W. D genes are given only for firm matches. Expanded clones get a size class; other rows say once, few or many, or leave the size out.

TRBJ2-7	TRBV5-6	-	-	TGTGCCAGCAGCCCCTCGACAGCGCCCTTTTCCTACGAGCAGTACTTC	CASSPSTAPFSYEQYF
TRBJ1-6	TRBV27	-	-	TGTGCCAGCAGTGTCTCTTCGAGGGAATCACCCCTCCACTTT	CASSVSSRESPLHF
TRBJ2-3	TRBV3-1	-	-	TGTGCCAGCAGCCTGCGAGTGGGTACGCAGTATTTT	CASSLRVGTQYF
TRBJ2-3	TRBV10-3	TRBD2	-	TGTGCCATCAGTGGCCCTGAGACAGGACTAGCGGGACCCAATTTGGGAGATACGCAGTATTTT	CAISGPETGLAGPNLGDTQYF
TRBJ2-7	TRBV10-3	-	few	TGTGCCATCAGTGAGTCCAGGGGATCCTACGAGCAGTACTTC	CAISESRGSYEQYF
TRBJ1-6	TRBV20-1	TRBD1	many	TGCAGTGCCCCACCGGGACAGGGAGTTAATAATTCACCCCTCCACTTT	CSAPPGQGVNNSPLHF
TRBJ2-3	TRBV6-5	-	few	TGTGCCAGCAGTTACTCGAGAGCTAGCACAGATACGCAGTATTTT	CASSYSRASTDTQYF
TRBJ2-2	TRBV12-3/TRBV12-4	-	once	TGTGCCGTTGCCGCGGTGGGGTCCGGGGAGCTGTTTTTT	CAVAAVGSGELFF
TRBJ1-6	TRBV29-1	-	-	TGCAGCGTTGAAGCCACCCCTAATTCACCCCTCCACTTT	CSVEATPNSPLHF
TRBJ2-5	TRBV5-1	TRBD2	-	TGCGCCAGCAGCTCTCCTAGCGGGAGGGCCGGAGAGACCCAGTACTTC	CASSSPSGRAGETQYF
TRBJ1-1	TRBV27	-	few	TGTGCCAGCAGTTTATCTGGGGCTGCCACTGAAGCTTTCTTT	CASSLSGAATEAFF
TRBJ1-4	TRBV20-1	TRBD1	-	TGCAGTGCTAGTACAGGGGCAACTAATGAAAAACTGTTTTTT	CSASTGATNEKLFF
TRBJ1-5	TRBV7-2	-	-	TGTGCCCGCAGTCGCCTCGGTGACACTAATCAGCCCCAGCATTTT	CARSRLGDTNQPQHF
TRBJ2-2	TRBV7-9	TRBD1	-	TGTGCCAGCAGCTTAGGGACAGGGGTTCCTACCGGGGAGCTGTTTTTT	CASSLGTGVPTGELFF
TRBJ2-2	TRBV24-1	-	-	TGTGCCACCAGTGATCCCCAGTTAGGCGGGCGCGCGAACACCGGGGAGCTGTTTTTT	CATSDPQLGGRANTGELFF
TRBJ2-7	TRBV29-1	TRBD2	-	TGCAGCGTTGAAGGGACCCCCAGCGGGGGGTACAATGAGCAGTACTTC	CSVEGTPSGGYNEQYF
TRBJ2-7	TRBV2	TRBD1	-	TGTGCCAGCAGGTGGACAGGGTGGAGCTCCTACGAGCAGTACTTC	CASRWTGWSSYEQYF
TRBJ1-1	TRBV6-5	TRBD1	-	TGTGCCAGCAGTGGACAGGCCGCGAGTGAAGCTTTCTTT	CASSGQAASEAFF
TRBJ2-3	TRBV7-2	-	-	TGTGCCAGCAGACTCCCCCGGTGGACAGATACGCAGTATTTT	CASRLPRWTDTQYF
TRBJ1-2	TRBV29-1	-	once	TGCAGCGCCGCCGAGGGGGAGTACTATGGCTACACCTTC	CSAAEGEYYGYTF
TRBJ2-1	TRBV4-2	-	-	TGTGCCAGCAGCCAAGATCAAAGGCGGTCTTTTAATAATGAGCAGTTCTTC	CASSQDQRRSFNNEQFF
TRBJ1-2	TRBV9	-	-	TGTGCCAGCAGCGCTAGGGCCAACAGGGACGGCTACACCTTC	CASSARANRDGYTF
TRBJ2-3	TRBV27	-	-	TGTGCCAGCAGTCTAACAAGGGCCACAGATACGCAGTATTTT	CASSLTRATDTQYF
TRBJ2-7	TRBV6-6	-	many	TGTGCCAGCAGTTACCGGGTCTACGAGCAGTACTTC	CASSYRVYEQYF
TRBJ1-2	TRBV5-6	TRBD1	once	TGTGCCAGCACCGAAACTCCGGGACAGCTATTAGATGGCTACACCTTC	CASTETPGQLLDGYTF
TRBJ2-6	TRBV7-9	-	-	TGTGCCAGCAGCTTGATGGGGACGGGCTCTGGGGCCAACGTCCTGACTTTC	CASSLMGTGSGANVLTF